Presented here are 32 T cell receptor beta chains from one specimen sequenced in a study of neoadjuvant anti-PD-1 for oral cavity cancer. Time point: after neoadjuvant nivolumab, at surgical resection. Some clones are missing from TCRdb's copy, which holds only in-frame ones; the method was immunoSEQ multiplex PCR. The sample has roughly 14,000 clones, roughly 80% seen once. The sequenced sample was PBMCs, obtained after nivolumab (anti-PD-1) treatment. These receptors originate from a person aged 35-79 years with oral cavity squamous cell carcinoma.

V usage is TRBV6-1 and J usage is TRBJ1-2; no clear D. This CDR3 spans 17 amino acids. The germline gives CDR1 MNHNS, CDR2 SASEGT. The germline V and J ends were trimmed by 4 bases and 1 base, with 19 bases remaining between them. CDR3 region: CASSARKGIGYNYGYTF. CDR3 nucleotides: TGTGCCAGCAGTGCCCGGAAGGGTATTGGGTATAACTATGGCTACACCTTC.

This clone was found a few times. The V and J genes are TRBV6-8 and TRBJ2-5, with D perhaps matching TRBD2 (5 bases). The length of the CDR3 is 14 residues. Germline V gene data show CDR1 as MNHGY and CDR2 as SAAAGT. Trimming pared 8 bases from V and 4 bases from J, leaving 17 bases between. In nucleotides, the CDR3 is TGTGCCAGCCCTGACGAGAGGGTTTCAGAGACCCAGTACTTC. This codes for CASPDERVSETQYF.

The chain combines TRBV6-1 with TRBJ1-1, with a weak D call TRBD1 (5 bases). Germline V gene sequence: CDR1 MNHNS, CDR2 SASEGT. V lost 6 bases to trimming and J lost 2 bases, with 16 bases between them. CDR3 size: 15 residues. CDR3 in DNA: TGTGCCAGCAGGAAGGCCCGGGGCGGTAACACTGAAGCTTTCTTT. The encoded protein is CASRKARGGNTEAFF.

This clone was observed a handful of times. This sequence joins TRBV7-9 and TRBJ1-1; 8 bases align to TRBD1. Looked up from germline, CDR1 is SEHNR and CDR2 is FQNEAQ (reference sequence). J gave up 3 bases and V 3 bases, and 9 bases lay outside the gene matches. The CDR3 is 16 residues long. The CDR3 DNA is TGTGCCAGCAGCTTTACACCAGGGGGCAGGGACACTGAAGCTTTCTTT. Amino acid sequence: CASSFTPGGRDTEAFF.

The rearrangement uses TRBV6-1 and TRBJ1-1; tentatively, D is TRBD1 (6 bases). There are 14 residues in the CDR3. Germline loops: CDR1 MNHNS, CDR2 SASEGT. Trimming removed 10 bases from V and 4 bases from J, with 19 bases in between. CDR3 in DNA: TGTGCCACGGACAGCCGGCGTGGCGGCACTGAAGCTTTCTTT. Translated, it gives CATDSRRGGTEAFF.

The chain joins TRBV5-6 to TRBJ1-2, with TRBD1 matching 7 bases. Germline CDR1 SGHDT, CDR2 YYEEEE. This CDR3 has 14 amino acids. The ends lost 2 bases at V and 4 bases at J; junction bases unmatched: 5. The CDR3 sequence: CASSFRQGVYGYTF. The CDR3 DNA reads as TGTGCCAGCAGCTTTCGACAGGGCGTCTATGGCTACACCTTC.

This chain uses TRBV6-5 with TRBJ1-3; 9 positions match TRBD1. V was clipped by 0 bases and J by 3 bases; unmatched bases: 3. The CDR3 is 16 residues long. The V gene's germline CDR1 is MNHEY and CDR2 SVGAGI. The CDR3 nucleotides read TGTGCCAGCAGTTACTCGGCGGACAGGGGTGGAAACACCATATATTTT. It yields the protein CASSYSADRGGNTIYF.

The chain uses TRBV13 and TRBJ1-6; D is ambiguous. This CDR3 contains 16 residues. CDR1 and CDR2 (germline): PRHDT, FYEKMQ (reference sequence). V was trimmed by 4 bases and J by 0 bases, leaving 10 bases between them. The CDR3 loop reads CASSSSLSSYNSPLHF. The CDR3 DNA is TGTGCCAGCAGCTCCTCCCTCAGCTCCTATAATTCACCCCTCCACTTT. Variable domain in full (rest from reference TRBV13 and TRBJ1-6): AAGVIQSPRHLIKEKRETATLKCYPIPRHDTVYWYQQGPGQDPQFLISFYEKMQSDKGSIPDRFSAQQFSDYHSELNMSSLELGDSALYFCASSSSLSSYNSPLHFGNGTRLTVT.

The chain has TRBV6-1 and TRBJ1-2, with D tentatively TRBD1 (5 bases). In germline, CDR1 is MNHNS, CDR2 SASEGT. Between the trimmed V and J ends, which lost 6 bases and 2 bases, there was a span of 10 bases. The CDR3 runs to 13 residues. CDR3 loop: CASRQTENYGYTF. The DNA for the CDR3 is TGTGCCAGCAGACAGACAGAGAACTATGGCTACACCTTC.

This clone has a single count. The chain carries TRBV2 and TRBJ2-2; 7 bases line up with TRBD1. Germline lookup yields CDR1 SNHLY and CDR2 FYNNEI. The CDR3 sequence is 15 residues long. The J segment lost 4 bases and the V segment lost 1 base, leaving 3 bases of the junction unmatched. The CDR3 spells CASSEEYRGTGELFF. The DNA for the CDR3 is TGTGCCAGCAGTGAAGAGTACAGGGGCACCGGGGAGCTGTTTTTT.

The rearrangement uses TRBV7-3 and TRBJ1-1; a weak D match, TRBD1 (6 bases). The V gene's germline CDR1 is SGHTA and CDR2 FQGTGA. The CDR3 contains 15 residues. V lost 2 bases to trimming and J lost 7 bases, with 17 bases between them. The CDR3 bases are TGTGCCAGCAGCTTAGAGTTGGCAGGGGCTGATGAAGCTTTCTTT. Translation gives CASSLELAGADEAFF.

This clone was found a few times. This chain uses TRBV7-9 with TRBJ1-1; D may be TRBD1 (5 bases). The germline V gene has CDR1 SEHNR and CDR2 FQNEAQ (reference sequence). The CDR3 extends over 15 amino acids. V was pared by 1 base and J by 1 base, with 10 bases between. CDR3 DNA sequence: TGTGCCAGCAGCTTAGTCAAGGGGACGAACACTGAAGCTTTCTTT. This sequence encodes CASSLVKGTNTEAFF.

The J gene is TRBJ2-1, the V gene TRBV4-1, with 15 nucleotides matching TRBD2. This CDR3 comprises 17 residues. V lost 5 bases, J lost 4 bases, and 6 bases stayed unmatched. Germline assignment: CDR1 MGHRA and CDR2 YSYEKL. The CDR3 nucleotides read TGCGCCAGCAGCTCCCTGGGACTAGCGGGGGGATACAATGAGCAGTTCTTC. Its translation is CASSSLGLAGGYNEQFF.

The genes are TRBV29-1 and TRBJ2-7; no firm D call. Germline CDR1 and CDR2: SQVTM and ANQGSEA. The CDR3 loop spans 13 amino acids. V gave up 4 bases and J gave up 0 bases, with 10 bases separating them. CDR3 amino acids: CSVVGRYSYEQYF. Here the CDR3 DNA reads TGCAGCGTTGTCGGACGGTACTCCTACGAGCAGTACTTC.

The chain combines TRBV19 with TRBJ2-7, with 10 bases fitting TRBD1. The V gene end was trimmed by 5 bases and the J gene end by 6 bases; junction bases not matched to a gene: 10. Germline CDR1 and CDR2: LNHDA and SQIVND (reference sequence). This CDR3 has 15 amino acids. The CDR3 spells CASSLRPGTGAEQYF. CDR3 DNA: TGTGCCAGTAGTCTCCGTCCCGGGACAGGGGCCGAGCAGTACTTC.

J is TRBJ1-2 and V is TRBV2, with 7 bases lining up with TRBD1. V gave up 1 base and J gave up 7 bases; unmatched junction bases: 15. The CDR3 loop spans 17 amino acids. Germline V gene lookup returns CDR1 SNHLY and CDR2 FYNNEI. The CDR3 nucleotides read TGTGCCAGCAGTGAAGTTGCGTACTGGGACAGCCCCTCTGGCTACACCTTC. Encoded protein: CASSEVAYWDSPSGYTF.

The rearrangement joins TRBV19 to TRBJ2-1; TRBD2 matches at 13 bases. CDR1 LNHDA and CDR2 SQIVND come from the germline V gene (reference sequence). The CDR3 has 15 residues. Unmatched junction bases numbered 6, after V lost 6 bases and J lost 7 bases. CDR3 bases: TGTGCCAGTAGCGGACTAGCGGGAGTATTTAATGAGCAGTTCTTC. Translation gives CASSGLAGVFNEQFF.

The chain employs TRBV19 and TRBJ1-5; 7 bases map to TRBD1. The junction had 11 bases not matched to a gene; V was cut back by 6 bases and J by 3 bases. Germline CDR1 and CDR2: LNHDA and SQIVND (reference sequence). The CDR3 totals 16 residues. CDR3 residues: CASRGMGTDYNQPQHF. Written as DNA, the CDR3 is TGTGCCAGTAGGGGAATGGGGACAGACTACAATCAGCCCCAGCATTTT.

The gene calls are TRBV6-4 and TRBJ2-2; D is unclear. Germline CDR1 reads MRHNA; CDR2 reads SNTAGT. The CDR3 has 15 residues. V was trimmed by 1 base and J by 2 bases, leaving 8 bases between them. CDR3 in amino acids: CASSDLEGNTGELFF. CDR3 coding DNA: TGTGCCAGCAGTGACTTGGAAGGAAACACCGGGGAGCTGTTTTTT.

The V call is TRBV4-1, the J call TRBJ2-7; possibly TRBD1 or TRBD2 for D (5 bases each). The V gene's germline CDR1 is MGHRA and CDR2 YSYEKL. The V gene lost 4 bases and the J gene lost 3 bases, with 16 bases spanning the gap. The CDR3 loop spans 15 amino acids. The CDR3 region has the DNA TGCGCCAGCAGCCCCATATTCCGGGGCAGCTACGAGCAGTACTTC. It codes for CASSPIFRGSYEQYF.

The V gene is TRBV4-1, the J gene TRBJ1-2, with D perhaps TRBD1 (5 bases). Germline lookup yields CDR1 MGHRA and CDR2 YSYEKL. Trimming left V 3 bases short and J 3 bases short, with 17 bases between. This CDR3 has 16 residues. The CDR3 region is CASSQGVRGGYYGYTF. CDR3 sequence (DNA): TGCGCCAGCAGCCAGGGTGTTCGGGGGGGGTACTATGGCTACACCTTC.

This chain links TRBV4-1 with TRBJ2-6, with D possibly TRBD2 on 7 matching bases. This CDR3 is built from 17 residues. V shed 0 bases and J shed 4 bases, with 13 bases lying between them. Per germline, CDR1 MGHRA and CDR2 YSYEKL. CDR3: CASSQDRRGAGANVLTF. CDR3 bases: TGCGCCAGCAGCCAAGATCGCCGGGGGGCAGGGGCCAACGTCCTGACTTTC.

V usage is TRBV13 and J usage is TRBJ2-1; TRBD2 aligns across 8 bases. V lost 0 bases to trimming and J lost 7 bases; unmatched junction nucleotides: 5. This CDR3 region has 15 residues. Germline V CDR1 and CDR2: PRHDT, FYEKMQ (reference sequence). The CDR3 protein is CASSLGTGGHNEQFF. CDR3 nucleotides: TGTGCCAGCAGCTTAGGTACGGGGGGGCATAATGAGCAGTTCTTC.

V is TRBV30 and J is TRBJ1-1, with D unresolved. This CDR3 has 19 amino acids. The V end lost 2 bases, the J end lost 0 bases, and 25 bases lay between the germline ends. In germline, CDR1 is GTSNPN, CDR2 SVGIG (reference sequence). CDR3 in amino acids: CAWSRGTKTAAMVNTEAFF. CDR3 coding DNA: TGTGCCTGGAGTCGCGGTACGAAGACGGCCGCTATGGTGAACACTGAAGCTTTCTTT.

The CDR3 DNA reads TGTGCCAGCTCCCCCTCAACTAGCATTGGCGAGCAGTACTTC. Protein product: CASSPSTSIGEQYF. The chain uses TRBV18 and TRBJ2-7; TRBD2 might be the D (6 bases). The CDR3 length is 14 residues. The V end was cut by 6 bases, the J end by 6 bases, with 18 bases between. Germline V lookup: CDR1 KGHSH, CDR2 LQKENI.

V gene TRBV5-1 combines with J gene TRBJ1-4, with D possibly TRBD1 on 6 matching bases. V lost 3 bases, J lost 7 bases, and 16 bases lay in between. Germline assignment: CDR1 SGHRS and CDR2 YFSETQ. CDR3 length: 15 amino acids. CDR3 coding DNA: TGCGCCAGCAGCTACATGGGGGGCACTGGTGAAAAACTGTTTTTT. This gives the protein CASSYMGGTGEKLFF.

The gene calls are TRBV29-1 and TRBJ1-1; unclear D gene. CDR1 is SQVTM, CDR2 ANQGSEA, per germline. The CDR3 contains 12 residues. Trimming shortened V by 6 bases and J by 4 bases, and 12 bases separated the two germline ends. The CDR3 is CSVAQRATEAFF. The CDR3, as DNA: TGCAGCGTCGCTCAGAGGGCCACTGAAGCTTTCTTT.

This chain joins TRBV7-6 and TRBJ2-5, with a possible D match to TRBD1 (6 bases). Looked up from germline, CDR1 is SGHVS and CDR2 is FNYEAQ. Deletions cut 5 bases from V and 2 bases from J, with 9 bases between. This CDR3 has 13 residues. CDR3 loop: CASSPDSQETQYF. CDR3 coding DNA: TGTGCCAGCAGCCCGGACAGTCAAGAGACCCAGTACTTC.

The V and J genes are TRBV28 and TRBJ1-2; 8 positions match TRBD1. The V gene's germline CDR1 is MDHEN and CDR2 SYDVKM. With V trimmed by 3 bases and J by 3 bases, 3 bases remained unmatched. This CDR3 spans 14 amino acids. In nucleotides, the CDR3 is TGTGCCAGCAGTTTCCGGGACAGGCACTATGGCTACACCTTC. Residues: CASSFRDRHYGYTF.

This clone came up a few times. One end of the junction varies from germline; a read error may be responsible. CDR3 region: CTTGDTASGITGELFF. CDR3 coding DNA: TGCACGACAGGGGACACGGCTAGCGGGATAACCGGGGAGCTGTTTTTT. The V call is TRBV28, the J call TRBJ2-2; D might be TRBD2 (9 bases). This CDR3 is built from 16 residues. Germline CDR1 is MDHEN and CDR2 is SYDVKM.

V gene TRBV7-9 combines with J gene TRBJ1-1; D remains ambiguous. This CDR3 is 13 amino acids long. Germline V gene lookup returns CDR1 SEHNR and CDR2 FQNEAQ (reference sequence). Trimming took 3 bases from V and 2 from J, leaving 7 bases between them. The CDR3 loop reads CASSFTDNTEAFF. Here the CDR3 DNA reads TGTGCCAGCAGCTTCACTGATAACACTGAAGCTTTCTTT.

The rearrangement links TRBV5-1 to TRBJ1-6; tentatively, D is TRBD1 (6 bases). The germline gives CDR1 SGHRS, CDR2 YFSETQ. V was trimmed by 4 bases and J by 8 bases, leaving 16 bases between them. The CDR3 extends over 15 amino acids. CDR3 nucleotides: TGCGCCAGCAGCCCCGGCGGGGGGCTGGATTCACCCCTCCACTTT. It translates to CASSPGGGLDSPLHF.